This TCR beta chain was identified in a study of a mutant IDH1 vaccine in newly diagnosed glioma. Overall study context: Pretreatment consisted of radiotherapy, temozolomide, or both, with most receiving both.

Documented time point: baseline, week 1 (first vaccination visit). Treatment specified: pre-vaccination baseline after standard-of-care therapy. TCRdb's copy holds only in-frame clones and misses some; the assay was immunoSEQ multiplex PCR. The sample includes fewer than 65,000 clones, about 74% of them seen just once. Deletions cut 5 bases from V and 4 bases from J, with 9 bases between. Looked up from germline, CDR1 is SEHNR and CDR2 is FQNEAQ (reference sequence). The CDR3 spans 13 residues. This chain joins TRBV7-9 and TRBJ1-3, with no clear D. The specimen was PBMCs, collected from a glioma patient treated with radiotherapy, temozolomide or both. This TCR was recovered from a woman aged 40 to 50 with glioma. In DNA form, the CDR3 reads TGTGCCAGCAGCGCCGAGGCAGGAAACACCATATATTTT. Protein: CASSAEAGNTIYF.